This T cell receptor beta chain was captured by sequencing in a study of CD8+CD57+ T cells in acquired aplastic anemia. This CDR3 has 11 residues. CDR1 and CDR2 (germline): SGHNT, YYREEE (reference sequence). Trimming took 4 bases from V and 8 from J, leaving 9 bases between them. Concerning this clonotype itself: Its cognate antigen is unknown.

Using genomic DNA as the template, TCR beta VDJ and CDR3 profiling was carried out. TCRdb re-called the reads through MiXCR, storing one row per CDR3 protein. The data contain about 190,000 distinct CDR3 sequences, 40% to 50% of them singletons. General observations from the study: Significant differences in CD8+ Simpson's diversity were not observed between patients and controls.

Flow cytometry had shown expanded CD8+CD57+ cells in the patients chosen for sequencing. The chain carries TRBV5-4 and TRBJ1-2; perhaps TRBD1 as D (5 bases). The TCR comes from a human donor with aplastic anemia. The sample consisted of sorted CD4+, CD8+, or CD8+CD57+ T cells (not recorded which) from PBMCs. CDR3 DNA: TGTGCCAGCAGCCCTGGACACGGCTACACCTTC. Its translation is CASSPGHGYTF.